This T cell receptor (beta chain) is from a study of T cells after yellow fever vaccination. Study-level results: A small share of clonotypes appeared in both CD4 and CD8 compartments.

This clonotype was counted only a few times. Its matching antigen is unknown. Each CDR3 protein is one row after TCRdb ran MiXCR on the 5' RACE reads. The table records roughly 500,000 distinct CDR3 sequences, approximately 21% of them present only once. Sequencing was performed on PBMCs, taken 15 days after the yellow fever booster vaccination. The receptor was isolated from a man aged 30 to 39 who received the YFV17D yellow fever vaccine.

The chain's CDR3 is CASSDGGLKQYF. The CDR3 DNA follows: TGTGCCAGCAGCGACGGAGGTTTAAAGCAGTACTTC. The rearrangement links TRBV7-9 to TRBJ2-7; a possible D gene is TRBD2 (5 bases). V lost 5 bases and J lost 8, with 13 bases in between. CDR1 and CDR2 from the germline V gene are SEHNR and FQNEAQ (reference sequence). This CDR3 comprises 12 residues. Combining the CDR3 with reference TRBV7-9 and TRBJ2-7 gives the whole variable domain DTGVSQNPRHKITKRGQNVTFRCDPISEHNRLYWYRQTLGQGPEFLTYFQNEAQLEKSRLLSDRFSAERPKGSFSTLEIQRTEQGDSAMYLCASSDGGLKQYFGPGTRLTVT.